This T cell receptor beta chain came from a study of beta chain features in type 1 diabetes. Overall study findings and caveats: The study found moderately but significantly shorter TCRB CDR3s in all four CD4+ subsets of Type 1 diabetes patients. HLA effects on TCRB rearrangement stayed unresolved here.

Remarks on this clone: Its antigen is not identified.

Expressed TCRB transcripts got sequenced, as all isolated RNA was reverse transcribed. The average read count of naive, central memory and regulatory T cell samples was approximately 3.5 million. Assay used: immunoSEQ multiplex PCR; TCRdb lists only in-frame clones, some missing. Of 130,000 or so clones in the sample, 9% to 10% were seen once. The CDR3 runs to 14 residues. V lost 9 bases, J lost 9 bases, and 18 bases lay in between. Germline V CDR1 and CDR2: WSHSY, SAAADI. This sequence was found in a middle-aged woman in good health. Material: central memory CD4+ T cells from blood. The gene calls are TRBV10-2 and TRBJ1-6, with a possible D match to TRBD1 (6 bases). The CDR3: CASHPPTGISPLHF. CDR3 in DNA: TGCGCCAGTCACCCCCCGACAGGCATTTCACCCCTCCACTTT.